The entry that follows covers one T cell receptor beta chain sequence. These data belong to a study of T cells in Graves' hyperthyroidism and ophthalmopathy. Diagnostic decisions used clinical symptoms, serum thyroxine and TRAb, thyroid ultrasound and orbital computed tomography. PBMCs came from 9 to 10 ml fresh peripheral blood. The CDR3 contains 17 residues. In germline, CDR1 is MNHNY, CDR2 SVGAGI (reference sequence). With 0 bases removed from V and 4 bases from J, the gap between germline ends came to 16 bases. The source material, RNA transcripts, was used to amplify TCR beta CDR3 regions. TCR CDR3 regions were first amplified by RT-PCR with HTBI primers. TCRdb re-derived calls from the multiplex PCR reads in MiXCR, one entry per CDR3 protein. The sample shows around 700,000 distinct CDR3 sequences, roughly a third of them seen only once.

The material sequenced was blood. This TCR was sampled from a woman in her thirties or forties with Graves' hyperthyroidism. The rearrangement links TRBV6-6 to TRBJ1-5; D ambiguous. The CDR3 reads CASSYSLDIKANQPQHF. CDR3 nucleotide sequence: TGTGCCAGCAGTTACTCACTCGATATCAAGGCGAATCAGCCCCAGCATTTT.